This T cell receptor beta chain came from a study of CD8 T cells in ankylosing spondylitis. Study findings and constraints: Within matched ankylosing spondylitis synovial fluid, disease-linked clones were reportedly significantly enriched. Reactive arthritis synovial fluid and blood previously showed some of these motif variants. Ankylosing spondylitis blood seemed to carry a telltale TCR beta motif made of under ten highly homologous variants.

Using quantitative 5'-RACE with molecular barcodes, the authors made TCR beta libraries. Each CDR3 protein is one row after TCRdb ran MiXCR on the 5' RACE reads. The data contain roughly 670,000 distinct CDR3 sequences, roughly 20% of them singletons. Germline V gene data show CDR1 as SGHRS and CDR2 as YFSETQ. The CDR3 is 17 amino acids. V shed 0 bases, J shed 0 bases, and the junction held 2 bases outside the gene matches. Notes on this clonotype: Its antigen is not identified.

The chain employs TRBV5-1 and TRBJ2-6; 8 positions agree with TRBD1. The sample taken for sequencing was blood, either unsorted or a sorted T cell fraction (not recorded which). The sequence came from a male donor with ankylosing spondylitis. CDR3 DNA sequence: TGCGCCAGCAGCTTGGGGGGACAGGCCTCTGGGGCCAACGTCCTGACTTTC. Translated: CASSLGGQASGANVLTF. The full variable domain, in which reference TRBV5-1 and TRBJ2-6 provide the parts outside the CDR3, is KAGVTQTPRYLIKTRGQQVTLSCSPISGHRSVSWYQQTPGQGLQFLFEYFSETQRNKGNFPGRFSGRQFSNSRSEMNVSTLELGDSALYLCASSLGGQASGANVLTFGAGSRLTVL.